A single sample gave rise to the 3 T cell receptor beta chains below, sequenced in a study of cytomegalovirus exposure and HLA in healthy donors. Use of 60 Vbeta and 13 Jbeta primers characterized the PCR. Measured with immunoSEQ multiplex PCR; TCRdb has only the in-frame clones, and not every one. The data show around 130,000 clones, about three quarters seen once. The material sequenced was PBMCs. All receptors derive from a woman aged 40 to 49 in good health and CMV-seronegative.

The chain employs TRBV18 and TRBJ2-5; D gene unclear. Germline V gene data show CDR1 as KGHSH and CDR2 as LQKENI. V lost 0 bases and J lost 4, with 6 bases in between. This CDR3 is 13 amino acids long. The CDR3 DNA reads as TGTGCCAGCTCACCACCCATTGTAGAGACCCAGTACTTC. Translated, it gives CASSPPIVETQYF.

The chain couples TRBV7-9 to TRBJ2-5; D is possibly TRBD1 (6 bases). The DNA matches TRBJ2-7 better at its end, which makes the J call doubtful. The germline V gene encodes CDR1 SEHNR and CDR2 FQNEAQ (reference sequence). This CDR3 spans 13 amino acids. The CDR3 sequence: CASKPDSSYEQYF. Written as DNA, the CDR3 is TGTGCCAGCAAACCGGACAGCTCCTACGAGCAGTACTTC.

The chain links TRBV5-1 to TRBJ1-1, with 9 bases fitting TRBD1. In germline, CDR1 is SGHRS, CDR2 YFSETQ. J lost 4 bases, V lost 7 bases, and 11 bases had no gene match. The CDR3 extends over 15 amino acids. The CDR3 DNA reads as TGCGCCAGCCAAGACCTAACAGGGGGCGGCACTGAAGCTTTCTTT. Amino acids: CASQDLTGGGTEAFF.